This passage covers 3 T cell receptor beta chains from one sample sequenced in a study of shared clonotypes between healthy human individuals. Naivety among CD8 cells was defined by CD45RO negativity and positive CCR7 selection, thereby excluding terminally differentiated effector memory CD45RA+ cells. Assay: immunoSEQ multiplex PCR; the TCRdb copy retains only in-frame clones and omits some. The sample records 1.5 million to 2.5 million clones, about 95% being singletons. The sequenced sample consisted of naive CD8+ T cells sorted from blood. The receptor set was obtained from a man between 18 and 29 years old in good health.

About this clone itself: The same CDR3 is also encoded by other DNA sequences in this sample. The chain is built from TRBV13 and TRBJ2-5; 7 bases line up with TRBD1. Germline trimming cut 6 bases from V and 4 bases from J; bases unmatched to any gene: 2. From germline, CDR1 is PRHDT and CDR2 FYEKMQ (reference sequence). This CDR3 has 12 residues. CDR3 residues: CASSSGGETQYF. In nucleotides, the CDR3 is TGTGCCAGCAGTTCAGGGGGAGAGACCCAGTACTTC.

On this clone: This specimen includes other DNA sequences encoding the same CDR3. The chain has TRBV5-6 and TRBJ1-1, with unresolved D. V dropped 2 bases and J dropped 4 bases, with 6 bases sitting between them. This CDR3 contains 12 residues. Germline values: CDR1 SGHDT, CDR2 YYEEEE. CDR3 coding DNA: TGTGCCAGCAGCTTCTCTAGCACTGAAGCTTTCTTT. It is translated as CASSFSSTEAFF.

The chain recombines TRBV6-1 with TRBJ2-7; 9 bases line up with TRBD1. CDR1 is MNHNS, CDR2 SASEGT, per germline. This CDR3 has 16 residues. Losses at the gene ends were 3 bases for V and 4 bases for J; bases not matched to a gene: 10. CDR3 nucleotides: TGTGCCAGCAGTGAGTATTCATCGGGACAGGGTTACGAGCAGTACTTC. Amino acid sequence: CASSEYSSGQGYEQYF.